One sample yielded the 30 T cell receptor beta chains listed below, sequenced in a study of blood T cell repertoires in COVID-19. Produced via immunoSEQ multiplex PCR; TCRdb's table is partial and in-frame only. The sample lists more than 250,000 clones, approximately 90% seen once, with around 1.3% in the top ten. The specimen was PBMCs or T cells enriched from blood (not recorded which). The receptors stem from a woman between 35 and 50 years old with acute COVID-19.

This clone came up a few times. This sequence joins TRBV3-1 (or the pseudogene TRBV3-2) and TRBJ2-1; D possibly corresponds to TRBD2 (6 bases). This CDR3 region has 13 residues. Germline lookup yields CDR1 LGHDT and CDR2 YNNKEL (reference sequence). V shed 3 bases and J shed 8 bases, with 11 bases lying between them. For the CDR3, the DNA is TGTGCCAGCAGCCACACTAGCCCACATGAGCAGTTCTTC. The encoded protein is CASSHTSPHEQFF.

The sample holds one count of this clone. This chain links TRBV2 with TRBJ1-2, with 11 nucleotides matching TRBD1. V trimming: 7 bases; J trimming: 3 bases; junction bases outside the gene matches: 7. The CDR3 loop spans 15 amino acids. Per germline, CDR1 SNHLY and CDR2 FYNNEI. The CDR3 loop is CASTSGQGAYYGYTF. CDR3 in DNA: TGTGCCAGCACCTCAGGACAGGGGGCATACTATGGCTACACCTTC.

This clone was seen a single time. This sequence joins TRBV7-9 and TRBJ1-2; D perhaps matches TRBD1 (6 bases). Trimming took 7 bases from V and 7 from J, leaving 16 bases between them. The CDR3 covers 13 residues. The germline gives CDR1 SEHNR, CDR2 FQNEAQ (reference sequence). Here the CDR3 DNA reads TGTGCCAGCACCGCCGTGGGGGCAGGTGGCTACACCTTC. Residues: CASTAVGAGGYTF.

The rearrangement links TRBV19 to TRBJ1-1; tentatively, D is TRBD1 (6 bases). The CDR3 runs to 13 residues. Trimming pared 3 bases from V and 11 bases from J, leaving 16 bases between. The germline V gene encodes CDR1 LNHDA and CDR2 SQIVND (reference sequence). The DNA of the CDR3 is TGTGCCAGTAGTATCCCGCAGGGGAGCATGGCTTTCTTT. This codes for CASSIPQGSMAFF.

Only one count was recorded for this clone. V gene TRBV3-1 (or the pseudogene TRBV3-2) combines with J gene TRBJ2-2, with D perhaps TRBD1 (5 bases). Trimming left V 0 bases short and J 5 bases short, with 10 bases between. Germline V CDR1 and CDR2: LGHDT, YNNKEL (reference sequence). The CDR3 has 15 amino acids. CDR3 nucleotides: TGTGCCAGCAGCCAAGAGGTCAGGGATACCGGGGAGCTGTTTTTT. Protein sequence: CASSQEVRDTGELFF.

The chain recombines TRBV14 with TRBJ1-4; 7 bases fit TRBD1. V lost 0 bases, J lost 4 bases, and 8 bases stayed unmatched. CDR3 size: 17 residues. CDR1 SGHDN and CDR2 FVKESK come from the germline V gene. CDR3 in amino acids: CASSQDGTVRNNEKLFF. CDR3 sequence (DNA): TGTGCCAGCAGCCAAGATGGGACAGTAAGAAATAATGAAAAACTGTTTTTT. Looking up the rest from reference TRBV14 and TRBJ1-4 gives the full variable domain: EAGVTQFPSHSVIEKGQTVTLRCDPISGHDNLYWYRRVMGKEIKFLLHFVKESKQDESGMPNNRFLAERTGGTYSTLKVQPAELEDSGVYFCASSQDGTVRNNEKLFFGSGTQLSVL.

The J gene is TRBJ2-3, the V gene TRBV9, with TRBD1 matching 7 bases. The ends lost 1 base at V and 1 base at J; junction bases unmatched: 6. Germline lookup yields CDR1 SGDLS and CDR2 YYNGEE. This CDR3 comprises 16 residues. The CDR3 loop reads CASSVSGTAGTDTQYF. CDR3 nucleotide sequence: TGTGCCAGCAGCGTATCAGGGACAGCAGGCACAGATACGCAGTATTTT.

The DNA for the CDR3 is TGTGCCAGCAGCTTAGATGGGACAGTCAATCAGCCCCAGCATTTT. Amino acid sequence: CASSLDGTVNQPQHF. The chain is built from TRBV11-2 and TRBJ1-5, with 7 bases fitting TRBD1. CDR1 and CDR2 from the germline V gene are SGHAT and FQNNGV. V lost 0 bases, J lost 3 bases, and 2 bases stayed unmatched. The CDR3 contains 15 residues.

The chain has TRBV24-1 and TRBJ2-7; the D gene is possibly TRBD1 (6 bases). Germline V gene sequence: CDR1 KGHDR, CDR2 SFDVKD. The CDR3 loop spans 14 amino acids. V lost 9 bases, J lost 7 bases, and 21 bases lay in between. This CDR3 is CATRKGDPTREQYF. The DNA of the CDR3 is TGTGCCACCCGAAAGGGGGACCCTACGAGAGAGCAGTACTTC.

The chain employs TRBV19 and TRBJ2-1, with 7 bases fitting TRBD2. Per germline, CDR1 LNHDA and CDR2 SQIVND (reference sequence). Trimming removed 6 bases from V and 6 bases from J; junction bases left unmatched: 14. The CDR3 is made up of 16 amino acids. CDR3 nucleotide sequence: TGTGCCAGTAGACCAATATGGGCCTCGGGGGGCAATGAGCAGTTCTTC. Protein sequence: CASRPIWASGGNEQFF.

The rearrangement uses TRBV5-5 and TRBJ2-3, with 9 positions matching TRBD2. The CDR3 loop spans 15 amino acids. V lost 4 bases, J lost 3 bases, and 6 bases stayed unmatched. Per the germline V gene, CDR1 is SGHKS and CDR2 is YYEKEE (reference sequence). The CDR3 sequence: CASSTRLAVTDTQYF. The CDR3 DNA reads TGTGCCAGCAGCACCAGACTAGCGGTAACAGATACGCAGTATTTT.

The CDR3 region is CASGLSGATEQFF. CDR3 nucleotides: TGTGCTAGTGGTTTATCGGGAGCGACTGAGCAGTTCTTC. The rearrangement links TRBV12-5 to TRBJ2-1, with D possibly TRBD2 on 6 matching bases. This CDR3 spans 13 amino acids. Germline V gives CDR1 LGHNT, CDR2 FRNRAP. Trimming cost V 3 bases and J 9 bases, with 12 bases left between them.

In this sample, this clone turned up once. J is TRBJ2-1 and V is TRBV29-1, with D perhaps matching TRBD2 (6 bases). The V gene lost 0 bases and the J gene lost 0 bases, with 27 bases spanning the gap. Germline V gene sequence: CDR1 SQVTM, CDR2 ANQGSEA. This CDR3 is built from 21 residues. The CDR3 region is CSVEDSPWFVADGSSYNEQFF. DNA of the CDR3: TGCAGCGTTGAAGATTCGCCGTGGTTCGTAGCGGACGGAAGCTCCTACAATGAGCAGTTCTTC.

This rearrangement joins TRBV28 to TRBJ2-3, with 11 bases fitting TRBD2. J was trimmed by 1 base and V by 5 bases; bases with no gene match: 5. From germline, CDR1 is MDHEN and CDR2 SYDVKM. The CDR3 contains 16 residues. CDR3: CASSDSGRAGTDTQYF. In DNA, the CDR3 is TGTGCCAGCAGTGATAGCGGGAGGGCCGGCACAGATACGCAGTATTTT.

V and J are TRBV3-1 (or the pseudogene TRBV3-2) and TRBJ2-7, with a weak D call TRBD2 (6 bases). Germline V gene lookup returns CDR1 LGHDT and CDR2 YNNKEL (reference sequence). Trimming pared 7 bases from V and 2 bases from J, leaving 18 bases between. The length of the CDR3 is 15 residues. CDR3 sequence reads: CASISNRLETYEQYV. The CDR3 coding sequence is TGTGCCAGCATCTCGAACAGACTAGAGACCTACGAGCAGTACGTC.

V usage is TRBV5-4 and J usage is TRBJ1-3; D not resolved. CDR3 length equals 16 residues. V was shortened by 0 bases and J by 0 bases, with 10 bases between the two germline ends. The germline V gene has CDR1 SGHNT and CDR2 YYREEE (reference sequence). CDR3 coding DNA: TGTGCCAGCAGCTTGGAGAACAGAAACTCTGGAAACACCATATATTTT. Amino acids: CASSLENRNSGNTIYF.

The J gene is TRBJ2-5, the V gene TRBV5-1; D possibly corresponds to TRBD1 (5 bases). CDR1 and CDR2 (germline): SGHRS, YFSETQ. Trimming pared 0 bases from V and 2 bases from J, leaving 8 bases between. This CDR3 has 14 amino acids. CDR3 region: CASSLVGEQETQYF. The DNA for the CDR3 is TGCGCCAGCAGCTTGGTAGGGGAACAAGAGACCCAGTACTTC.

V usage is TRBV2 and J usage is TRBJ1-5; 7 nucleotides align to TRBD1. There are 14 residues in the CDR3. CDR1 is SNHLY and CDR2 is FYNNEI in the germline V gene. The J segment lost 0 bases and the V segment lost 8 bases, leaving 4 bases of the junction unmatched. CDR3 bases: TGTGCCAGCGAGACAGGGTATAGCAATCAGCCCCAGCATTTT. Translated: CASETGYSNQPQHF. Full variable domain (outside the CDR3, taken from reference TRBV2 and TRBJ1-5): EPEVTQTPSHQVTQMGQEVILRCVPISNHLYFYWYRQILGQKVEFLVSFYNNEISEKSEIFDDQFSVERPDGSNFTLKIRSTKLEDSAMYFCASETGYSNQPQHFGDGTRLSIL.

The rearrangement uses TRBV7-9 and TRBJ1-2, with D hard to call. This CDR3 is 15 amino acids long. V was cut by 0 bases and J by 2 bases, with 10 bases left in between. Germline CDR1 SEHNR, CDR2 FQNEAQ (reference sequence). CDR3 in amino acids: CASSLASRLNYGYTF. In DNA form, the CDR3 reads TGTGCCAGCAGCTTAGCCAGTCGCCTGAACTATGGCTACACCTTC.

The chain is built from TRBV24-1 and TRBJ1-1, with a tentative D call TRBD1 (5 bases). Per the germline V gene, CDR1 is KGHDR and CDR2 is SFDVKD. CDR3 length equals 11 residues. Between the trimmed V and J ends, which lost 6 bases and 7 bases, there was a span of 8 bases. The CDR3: CATSQGNEAFF. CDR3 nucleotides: TGTGCCACCAGTCAGGGCAATGAAGCTTTCTTT.

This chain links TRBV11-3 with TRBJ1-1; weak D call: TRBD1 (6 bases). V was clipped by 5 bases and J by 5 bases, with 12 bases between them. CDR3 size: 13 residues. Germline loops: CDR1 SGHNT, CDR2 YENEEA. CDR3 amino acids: CASSPDRRTEAFF. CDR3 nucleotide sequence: TGTGCCAGCAGCCCCGACAGGAGAACTGAAGCTTTCTTT.

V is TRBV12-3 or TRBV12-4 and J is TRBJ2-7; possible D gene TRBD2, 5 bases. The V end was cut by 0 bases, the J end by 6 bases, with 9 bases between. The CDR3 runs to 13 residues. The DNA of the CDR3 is TGTGCCAGCAGTTTAGCCCGGGGTAGCGAGCAGTACTTC. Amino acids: CASSLARGSEQYF.

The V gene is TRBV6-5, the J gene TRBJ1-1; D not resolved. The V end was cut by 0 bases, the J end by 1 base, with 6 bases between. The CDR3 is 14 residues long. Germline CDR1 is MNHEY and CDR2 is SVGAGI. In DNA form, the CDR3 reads TGTGCCAGCAGTTACTCGTACAGGAACACTGAAGCTTTCTTT. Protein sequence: CASSYSYRNTEAFF.

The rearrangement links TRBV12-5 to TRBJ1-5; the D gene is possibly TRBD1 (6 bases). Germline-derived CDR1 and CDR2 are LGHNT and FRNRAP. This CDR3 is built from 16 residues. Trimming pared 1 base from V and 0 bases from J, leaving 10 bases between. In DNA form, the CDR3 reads TGTGCTAGTGGTTTGGACCCAGGGGATAGCAATCAGCCCCAGCATTTT. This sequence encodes CASGLDPGDSNQPQHF.

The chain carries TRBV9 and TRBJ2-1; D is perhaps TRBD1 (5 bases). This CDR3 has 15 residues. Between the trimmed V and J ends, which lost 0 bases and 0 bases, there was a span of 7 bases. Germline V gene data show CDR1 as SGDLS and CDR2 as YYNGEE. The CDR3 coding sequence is TGTGCCAGCAGCGTAGTACAGGTCTCCTACAATGAGCAGTTCTTC. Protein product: CASSVVQVSYNEQFF. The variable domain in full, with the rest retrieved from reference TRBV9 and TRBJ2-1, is DSGVTQTPKHLITATGQRVTLRCSPRSGDLSVYWYQQSLDQGLQFLIQYYNGEERAKGNILERFSAQQFPDLHSELNLSSLELGDSALYFCASSVVQVSYNEQFFGPGTRLTVL.

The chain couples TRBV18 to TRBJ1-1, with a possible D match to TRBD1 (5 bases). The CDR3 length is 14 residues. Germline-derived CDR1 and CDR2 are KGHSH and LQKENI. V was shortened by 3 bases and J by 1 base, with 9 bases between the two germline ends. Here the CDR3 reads CASSPGQKNTEAFF. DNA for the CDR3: TGTGCCAGCTCACCGGGGCAGAAGAACACTGAAGCTTTCTTT.

CDR3 nucleotide sequence: TGCGCCAGCAGCCAAGAACGAGGTCTGGCGGGAGGCGCAGATACGCAGTATTTT. This codes for CASSQERGLAGGADTQYF. J is TRBJ2-3 and V is TRBV4-3; 8 positions match TRBD2. With V trimmed by 0 bases and J by 4 bases, 12 bases remained unmatched. The CDR3 has 18 amino acids. The V gene's germline CDR1 is LGHNA and CDR2 YSLEER.

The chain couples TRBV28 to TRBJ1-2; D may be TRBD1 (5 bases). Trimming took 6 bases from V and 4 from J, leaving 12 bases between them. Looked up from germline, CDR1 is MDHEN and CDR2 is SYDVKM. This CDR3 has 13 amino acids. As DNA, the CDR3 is TGTGCCAGCAGCCAACAGGTACTCTATGGCTACACCTTC. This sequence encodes CASSQQVLYGYTF.

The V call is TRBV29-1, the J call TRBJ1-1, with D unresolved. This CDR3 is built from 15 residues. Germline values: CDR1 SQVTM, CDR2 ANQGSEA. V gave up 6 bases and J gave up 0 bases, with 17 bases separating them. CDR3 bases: TGCAGCGTCACGGGAGGATGGGCTATGAACACTGAAGCTTTCTTT. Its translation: CSVTGGWAMNTEAFF. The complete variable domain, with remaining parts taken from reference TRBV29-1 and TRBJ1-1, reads SAVISQKPSRDICQRGTSLTIQCQVDSQVTMMFWYRQQPGQSLTLIATANQGSEATYESGFVIDKFPISRPNLTFSTLTVSNMSPEDSSIYLCSVTGGWAMNTEAFFGQGTRLTVV.

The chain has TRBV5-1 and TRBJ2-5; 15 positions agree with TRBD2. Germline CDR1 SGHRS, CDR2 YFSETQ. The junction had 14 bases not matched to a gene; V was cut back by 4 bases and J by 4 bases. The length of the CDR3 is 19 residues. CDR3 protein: CASSAPGLAGGSNGETQYF. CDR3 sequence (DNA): TGCGCCAGCAGCGCTCCGGGACTAGCGGGAGGCTCAAACGGAGAGACCCAGTACTTC. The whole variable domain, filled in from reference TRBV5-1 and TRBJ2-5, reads KAGVTQTPRYLIKTRGQQVTLSCSPISGHRSVSWYQQTPGQGLQFLFEYFSETQRNKGNFPGRFSGRQFSNSRSEMNVSTLELGDSALYLCASSAPGLAGGSNGETQYFGPGTRLLVL.